The next 29 T cell receptor beta chains were all read from a single sample in a study of Ad26.COV2.S vaccination and SARS-CoV-2 variants. The treatment: roughly 18 received Ad26.COV2.S at low or high dose, single or two shots; 5 received placebo; per-sample allocation not given. The samples were gathered on day 63 after the first injection of vaccine or placebo. TCRdb's copy holds only in-frame clones and misses some; the assay was immunoSEQ multiplex PCR. The sample includes a few hundred thousand clones, approximately 87% of them seen just once. The input for sequencing was peripheral blood, taken in a trial of Ad26.COV2.S vaccine versus placebo. The receptors were gathered from a person between 18 and 59 years old who received the Ad26.COV2.S COVID-19 vaccine or a placebo.

This sequence joins TRBV5-8 and TRBJ1-5; no clear D gene. Trimming took 7 bases from V and 6 from J, leaving 14 bases between them. This CDR3 spans 13 amino acids. Germline values: CDR1 SGHTS, CDR2 YDEGEE. The CDR3 region is CASRRETTQPQHF. CDR3 sequence (DNA): TGTGCCAGCCGCCGGGAAACAACTCAGCCCCAGCATTTT.

This chain joins TRBV15 and TRBJ1-5; D is unresolved. CDR3 length: 15 residues. The germline V gene has CDR1 LNHNV and CDR2 YYDKDF (reference sequence). Trimming left V 5 bases short and J 1 base short, with 12 bases between. CDR3 sequence (DNA): TGTGCCACCAGCCTTTCGGCCCGGAGCAATCAGCCCCAGCATTTT. Translating gives CATSLSARSNQPQHF.

The chain combines TRBV28 with TRBJ2-3, with 10 bases fitting TRBD2. This CDR3 comprises 15 residues. CDR1 and CDR2 (germline): MDHEN, SYDVKM. Losses at the gene ends were 11 bases for V and 3 bases for J; bases not matched to a gene: 11. This CDR3 is CASRASGGTTDTQYF. The CDR3 region has the DNA TGTGCCTCCCGGGCTAGCGGGGGCACTACAGATACGCAGTATTTT.

The gene calls are TRBV5-4 and TRBJ2-4; unclear D gene. Trimming shortened V by 3 bases and J by 8 bases, and 15 bases separated the two germline ends. The CDR3 contains 14 residues. CDR1 and CDR2 (germline): SGHNT, YYREEE (reference sequence). The CDR3 loop reads CASSYPGRPDIQYF. As DNA, the CDR3 is TGTGCCAGCAGCTACCCGGGTAGGCCCGACATTCAGTACTTC.

V and J are TRBV7-9 and TRBJ2-7; 9 bases match TRBD1. The germline CDR1 and CDR2 sequences are SEHNR and FQNEAQ (reference sequence). V was pared by 3 bases and J by 6 bases, with 9 bases of the junction left unmatched. This CDR3 contains 15 residues. The CDR3 DNA reads TGTGCCAGCAGCTTTTGGGGACAGGGCCCCGTCGAGCAGTACTTC. This translates into CASSFWGQGPVEQYF. Based on the CDR3 plus reference TRBV7-9 and TRBJ2-7, the full variable domain is DTGVSQNPRHKITKRGQNVTFRCDPISEHNRLYWYRQTLGQGPEFLTYFQNEAQLEKSRLLSDRFSAERPKGSFSTLEIQRTEQGDSAMYLCASSFWGQGPVEQYFGPGTRLTVT.

V is TRBV15 and J is TRBJ2-5, with D perhaps given as TRBD1 or TRBD2 (5 bases each). The CDR3 is made up of 14 amino acids. V was shortened by 4 bases and J by 2 bases, with 11 bases between the two germline ends. Germline-derived CDR1 and CDR2 are LNHNV and YYDKDF (reference sequence). DNA of the CDR3: TGTGCCACCAGCACCGGGACCCAACAAGAGACCCAGTACTTC. Protein product: CATSTGTQQETQYF.

This clone has a single count. Written as DNA, the CDR3 is TGTGCCAGCAGAGGGGGGCGTTACGAGCAGTACTTC. It is translated as CASRGGRYEQYF. The chain couples TRBV6-5 to TRBJ2-7, with D tentatively TRBD1 or TRBD2 (6 bases each). CDR3 length equals 12 residues. V was trimmed by 6 bases and J by 4 bases, leaving 10 bases between them. Germline assignment: CDR1 MNHEY and CDR2 SVGAGI.

The rearrangement links TRBV29-1 to TRBJ2-7; 7 bases align to TRBD1. Germline assignment: CDR1 SQVTM and CDR2 ANQGSEA. Germline trimming cut 6 bases from V and 3 bases from J; bases unmatched to any gene: 8. This CDR3 region has 13 residues. The CDR3 DNA sequence: TGCAGCGTCAGGGGGACCAGACACTACGAGCAGTACTTC. Translation gives CSVRGTRHYEQYF.

The chain joins TRBV4-3 to TRBJ2-7, with D unclear. The CDR3 runs 14 residues. Trimming pared 1 base from V and 6 bases from J, leaving 13 bases between. Germline values: CDR1 LGHNA, CDR2 YSLEER. CDR3 nucleotides: TGCGCCAGCAGCCAAGCTGGAATCCCAAGCGAGCAGTACTTC. Its translation: CASSQAGIPSEQYF.

V gene TRBV5-1 combines with J gene TRBJ2-1, with 9 bases aligning to TRBD1. The CDR3 sequence is 15 residues long. V dropped 8 bases and J dropped 4; count of bases not matched to a gene: 10. The germline V gene has CDR1 SGHRS and CDR2 YFSETQ. CDR3 coding DNA: TGCGCCAGTGTCCCGGGACAGGGCTTATACAATGAGCAGTTCTTC. This sequence encodes CASVPGQGLYNEQFF.

The chain has TRBV5-1 and TRBJ2-2; 11 nucleotides agree with TRBD2. Germline trimming cut 3 bases from V and 4 bases from J; bases unmatched to any gene: 5. CDR3 length: 16 amino acids. Germline lookup yields CDR1 SGHRS and CDR2 YFSETQ. The CDR3 region is CASSWTGLAGTGELFF. CDR3 nucleotide sequence: TGCGCCAGCAGCTGGACAGGACTAGCGGGCACCGGGGAGCTGTTTTTT.

This clone was recorded only once. V is TRBV30 and J is TRBJ2-1, with TRBD2 matching 11 bases. The V gene's germline CDR1 is GTSNPN and CDR2 SVGIG (reference sequence). There are 16 residues in the CDR3. V lost 2 bases and J lost 5; bases outside the gene matches: 8. The CDR3 spells CAWSPRLAGGNNEQFF. The DNA for the CDR3 is TGTGCCTGGAGTCCTAGGCTAGCGGGGGGCAACAATGAGCAGTTCTTC.

The table lists this clone with a count of one. This rearrangement joins TRBV14 to TRBJ1-1, with a tentative D call TRBD1 (6 bases). CDR1 is SGHDN and CDR2 is FVKESK in the germline V gene. The CDR3 is 17 amino acids. V was clipped by 0 bases and J by 1 base, with 15 bases between them. The CDR3, as DNA: TGTGCCAGCAGCCAAGATAGGGGGGGCGACGGGAACACTGAAGCTTTCTTT. This translates into CASSQDRGGDGNTEAFF. Based on the CDR3 plus reference TRBV14 and TRBJ1-1, the full variable domain is EAGVTQFPSHSVIEKGQTVTLRCDPISGHDNLYWYRRVMGKEIKFLLHFVKESKQDESGMPNNRFLAERTGGTYSTLKVQPAELEDSGVYFCASSQDRGGDGNTEAFFGQGTRLTVV.

The gene calls are TRBV12-3 or TRBV12-4 and TRBJ2-2; a possible D gene is TRBD1 (5 bases). Trimming took 4 bases from V and 9 from J, leaving 9 bases between them. The CDR3 is made up of 12 amino acids. The CDR3 DNA is TGTGCCAGCAGTTCCAGGGCGCGGGAGCTGTTTTTT. The encoded protein is CASSSRARELFF.

The V call is TRBV2, the J call TRBJ2-1; D gene unclear. The CDR3 has 15 residues. Germline V gene data show CDR1 as SNHLY and CDR2 as FYNNEI. Trimming removed 7 bases from V and 0 bases from J, with 13 bases in between. CDR3 sequence reads: CASTLPGPSYNEQFF. The DNA for the CDR3 is TGTGCCAGCACCCTCCCGGGTCCCTCCTACAATGAGCAGTTCTTC.

The chain combines TRBV27 with TRBJ2-7, with D hard to call. CDR1 is MNHEY and CDR2 is SMNVEV in the germline V gene (reference sequence). The CDR3 contains 13 residues. The ends were cut back, 3 bases at V and 3 bases at J, with 9 bases in the middle. The CDR3 protein is CASSFGRLYEQYF. DNA for the CDR3: TGTGCCAGCAGTTTTGGGCGGCTCTACGAGCAGTACTTC.

The gene calls are TRBV15 and TRBJ2-7; 7 bases fit TRBD2. The CDR3 sequence is 13 residues long. J was trimmed by 4 bases and V by 5 bases; bases with no gene match: 5. Germline CDR1 and CDR2: LNHNV and YYDKDF (reference sequence). The CDR3 loop reads CATSAGEAYEQYF. The CDR3 coding sequence is TGTGCCACCAGCGCGGGGGAAGCTTACGAGCAGTACTTC.

This clone was seen once. The CDR3 DNA reads as TGTGCCAGCAGCGTTGACAGGACCGTGGGGATCAATGAGCAGTTCTTC. Translating gives CASSVDRTVGINEQFF. The chain links TRBV7-2 to TRBJ2-1; a possible D gene is TRBD1 (6 bases). Trimming shortened V by 5 bases and J by 6 bases, and 20 bases separated the two germline ends. The CDR3 is made up of 16 amino acids. Per the germline V gene, CDR1 is SGHTA and CDR2 is FQGNSA.

The chain joins TRBV6-6 to TRBJ1-2, with a tentative D call TRBD1 (6 bases). This CDR3 is 14 amino acids long. V was cut by 0 bases and J by 6 bases, with 11 bases left in between. Germline-derived CDR1 and CDR2 are MNHNY and SVGAGI (reference sequence). CDR3 DNA sequence: TGTGCCAGCAGTTACTCATCCAGGGGCCATGGCTACACCTTC. This codes for CASSYSSRGHGYTF.

The gene calls are TRBV29-1 and TRBJ2-3; 10 nucleotides line up with TRBD2. Germline assignment: CDR1 SQVTM and CDR2 ANQGSEA. The length of the CDR3 is 14 residues. V lost 3 bases and J lost 2; bases outside the gene matches: 2. This chain's CDR3 is CSVDLAGDTDTQYF. CDR3 nucleotides: TGCAGCGTTGACCTAGCGGGGGACACAGATACGCAGTATTTT.

The V gene is TRBV6-6, the J gene TRBJ1-1; possible D gene TRBD1, 6 bases. Trimming left V 2 bases short and J 6 bases short, with 10 bases between. Germline CDR1 reads MNHNY; CDR2 reads SVGAGI (reference sequence). The CDR3 loop spans 13 amino acids. CDR3 region: CASSYGTSAEAFF. DNA for the CDR3: TGTGCCAGCAGTTACGGGACATCAGCTGAAGCTTTCTTT.

This chain joins TRBV7-8 and TRBJ2-3; D is uncertain. Germline-derived CDR1 and CDR2 are SGHVS and FQNEAQ. The V end lost 1 base, the J end lost 4 bases, and 9 bases lay between the germline ends. The CDR3 loop spans 14 amino acids. CDR3 residues: CASSLGRVADTQYF. The CDR3 DNA reads as TGTGCCAGCAGCTTAGGAAGGGTGGCAGATACGCAGTATTTT.

The chain has TRBV5-1 and TRBJ1-1, with 8 bases fitting TRBD1. V dropped 3 bases and J dropped 5; count of bases not matched to a gene: 6. The CDR3 runs 14 residues. Germline V gene sequence: CDR1 SGHRS, CDR2 YFSETQ. The DNA for the CDR3 is TGCGCCAGCAGCTCACAGGGGGTTCGGACTGAAGCTTTCTTT. Its translation is CASSSQGVRTEAFF.

This clone was seen only a few times. The CDR3 DNA follows: TGTGCCAGCAGTGAGAGCGGGGGAGGGGCAGATACGCAGTATTTT. Amino acid sequence: CASSESGGGADTQYF. The chain uses TRBV6-4 and TRBJ2-3, with 8 bases that match TRBD2. Germline V CDR1 and CDR2: MRHNA, SNTAGT. CDR3 length: 15 amino acids. With 3 bases clipped from V and 4 bases from J, the junction kept 6 bases outside the gene matches.

The chain recombines TRBV7-9 with TRBJ1-2; 7 bases agree with TRBD1. Germline assignment: CDR1 SEHNR and CDR2 FQNEAQ (reference sequence). The CDR3 contains 13 residues. V shed 5 bases and J 4 bases; nucleotides not matched to a gene: 4. CDR3 sequence reads: CASSPTGIYGYTF. CDR3 DNA: TGTGCCAGCAGCCCGACAGGGATCTATGGCTACACCTTC.

The chain employs TRBV11-3 and TRBJ2-7, with TRBD1 matching over 8 bases. Germline CDR1 SGHNT, CDR2 YENEEA. This CDR3 contains 14 residues. V trimming: 4 bases; J trimming: 5 bases; junction bases outside the gene matches: 7. For the CDR3, the DNA is TGTGCCAGCAGCTCACGACAGGGGCGAAACGAGCAGTACTTC. This gives the protein CASSSRQGRNEQYF.

The chain is built from TRBV27 and TRBJ1-2; 9 bases map to TRBD1. The CDR3 runs to 15 residues. Germline loops: CDR1 MNHEY, CDR2 SMNVEV (reference sequence). With 6 bases clipped from V and 2 bases from J, the junction kept 7 bases outside the gene matches. The CDR3 sequence: CASSLQGARNYGYTF. The DNA for the CDR3 is TGTGCCAGCAGCTTACAGGGGGCGAGGAACTATGGCTACACCTTC.

The chain employs TRBV7-2 and TRBJ2-7; D is unclear. V lost 2 bases and J lost 3, with 11 bases in between. This CDR3 has 14 residues. Per the germline V gene, CDR1 is SGHTA and CDR2 is FQGNSA. The CDR3 is CASSLKGSFYEQYF. The CDR3 coding sequence is TGTGCCAGCAGCTTAAAGGGTTCGTTCTACGAGCAGTACTTC. Supplemented by reference TRBV7-2 and TRBJ2-7, the full variable domain reads GAGVSQSPSNKVTEKGKDVELRCDPISGHTALYWYRQSLGQGLEFLIYFQGNSAPDKSGLPSDRFSAERTGGSVSTLTIQRTQQEDSAVYLCASSLKGSFYEQYFGPGTRLTVT.

This clone appeared a single time. The V and J genes are TRBV29-1 and TRBJ2-7; D is unresolved. Trimming removed 0 bases at V and 2 bases at J, with 11 bases between. CDR3 length: 14 residues. Germline CDR1 is SQVTM and CDR2 is ANQGSEA. The CDR3 DNA reads as TGCAGCGTTGAAGACAGAACTTTAACCTACGAGCAGTACTTC. Residues: CSVEDRTLTYEQYF.